The 3 T cell receptor beta chains presented below share a single source sample, sequenced in a study of T-cell memory formation after mild COVID-19 (dated by TCRdb to the early 2020s). Library preparation was by 5' RACE. Sequencer: Illumina NovaSeq 6000. TCRdb reanalyzed the raw reads on its own, using fastp at Q25 for trimming and MiXCR for clone calling, and kept in-frame beta chains. Each record represents a unique CDR3 protein, reported with the most common genes and DNA among its rows. The sample contains hundreds of thousands of distinct CDR3 sequences, 20% of them found a single time. About 12% of the sample is held by the ten biggest clonotypes. Sequencing was done on a sample of PBMCs or a T cell subset sorted from them (not recorded which). These receptors all come from an adult woman who had mild COVID-19 (a few samples of this study predate the infection). The sample titles of this study are shuffled in the database, so cell type and time point are left out; the donor was told from shared clones.

J is TRBJ2-3 and V is TRBV20-1; 9 bases are a match to TRBD2. The junction had 5 bases not matched to a gene; V was cut back by 3 bases and J by 4 bases. The germline gives CDR1 DFQATT, CDR2 SNEGSKA (reference sequence). This CDR3 region has 14 residues. Written as DNA, the CDR3 is TGCAGTGCTAGTTTAGCGGGAGTTGCAGATACGCAGTATTTT. It codes for CSASLAGVADTQYF.

There are a few counts of this clonotype. The J gene is TRBJ2-3, the V gene TRBV7-2; D is possibly TRBD1 or TRBD2 (5 bases each). Trimming left V 3 bases short and J 3 bases short, with 13 bases between. The CDR3 has 15 residues. Germline V gene lookup returns CDR1 SGHTA and CDR2 FQGNSA. DNA for the CDR3: TGTGCCAGCAGCTTTGGGGGAATTGGGACAGATACGCAGTATTTT. This codes for CASSFGGIGTDTQYF.

The CDR3 DNA follows: TGCGCCAGCAGCTTGGAATTTAACTATGGCTACACCTTC. Amino acids: CASSLEFNYGYTF. The genes are TRBV5-1 and TRBJ1-2; the D is unclear. V lost 0 bases, J lost 1 base, and 4 bases lay in between. The germline V gene encodes CDR1 SGHRS and CDR2 YFSETQ. This CDR3 region has 13 residues.